This passage covers 30 T cell receptor beta chains from one sample sequenced in a study of response to subunit inactivated influenza vaccine. TCRdb redid the calling of the RT-PCR reads with MiXCR, one entry per CDR3 protein. The sample lists around 250,000 distinct CDR3 sequences, 9% to 15% seen once, with more than 7% in the top ten. Sequenced material: non-naive T cells sorted from PBMCs, taken roughly 2 weeks before vaccination. These receptor sequences come from a man in his fifties who received an inactivated influenza vaccine.

This clonotype has more than one count but fewer than ten. The rearrangement joins TRBV5-6 to TRBJ2-1; D is possibly TRBD2 (5 bases). Trimming took 1 base from V and 4 from J, leaving 15 bases between them. This CDR3 is built from 16 residues. Germline V gene data show CDR1 as SGHDT and CDR2 as YYEEEE. The CDR3 DNA follows: TGTGCCAGCAGCTTGTATGGGTGGACTGGGTACAATGAGCAGTTCTTC. As protein: CASSLYGWTGYNEQFF.

This sequence joins TRBV19 and TRBJ2-4, with TRBD1 matching over 8 bases. The CDR3 loop spans 18 amino acids. Germline lookup yields CDR1 LNHDA and CDR2 SQIVND (reference sequence). V was pared by 5 bases and J by 0 bases, with 12 bases of the junction left unmatched. DNA for the CDR3: TGTGCCAGTAGTGGATGGACAGGGACGGCGACAGCCAAAAACATTCAGTACTTC. Protein: CASSGWTGTATAKNIQYF.

The rearrangement uses TRBV25-1 and TRBJ1-1, with D possibly matching TRBD1 (6 bases). The germline V gene has CDR1 MGHDK and CDR2 SYGVNS. The CDR3 spans 15 residues. Trimming left V 4 bases short and J 2 bases short, with 14 bases between. This chain's CDR3 is CASSVPGGGNTEAFF. The CDR3, as DNA: TGTGCCAGCAGTGTTCCCGGGGGCGGAAACACTGAAGCTTTCTTT.

This clonotype showed up just a few times. The V call is TRBV24-1, the J call TRBJ2-5, with 8 bases lining up with TRBD2. CDR1 is KGHDR and CDR2 is SFDVKD in the germline V gene. The CDR3 is 16 amino acids. The J segment lost 1 base and the V segment lost 1 base, leaving 4 bases of the junction unmatched. CDR3 coding DNA: TGTGCCACCAGTGATTTTTCAACTAGCGGCCAAGAGACCCAGTACTTC. It specifies CATSDFSTSGQETQYF.

This clonotype was picked up many times. This sequence joins TRBV5-5 and TRBJ2-1, with 8 nucleotides matching TRBD1. V lost 3 bases and J lost 7; bases outside the gene matches: 12. Germline assignment: CDR1 SGHKS and CDR2 YYEKEE (reference sequence). The CDR3 sequence is 16 residues long. CDR3 region: CASSWGPDRAMNEQFF. CDR3 DNA sequence: TGTGCCAGCAGCTGGGGCCCGGACAGGGCGATGAATGAGCAGTTCTTC.

As DNA, the CDR3 is TGCAGCGCCGGAGGCCTAGGGGCAAATGAGCAGTTCTTC. Its translation is CSAGGLGANEQFF. The chain links TRBV29-1 to TRBJ2-1, with D perhaps given as TRBD1 or TRBD2 (5 bases each). The length of the CDR3 is 13 residues. Germline V gene lookup returns CDR1 SQVTM and CDR2 ANQGSEA. V was pared by 7 bases and J by 7 bases, with 17 bases between.

The gene calls are TRBV5-6 and TRBJ2-2; D might be TRBD2 (6 bases). CDR3 length: 15 residues. The V end lost 2 bases, the J end lost 1 base, and 9 bases lay between the germline ends. The V gene's germline CDR1 is SGHDT and CDR2 YYEEEE. The CDR3: CASSFTGENTGELFF. In nucleotides, the CDR3 is TGTGCCAGCAGCTTTACGGGGGAGAACACCGGGGAGCTGTTTTTT.

V is TRBV12-3 or TRBV12-4 and J is TRBJ1-1; 7 bases agree with TRBD1. V lost 7 bases, J lost 14 bases, and 13 bases stayed unmatched. The CDR3 is 12 residues long. The CDR3 here is CASKSGAGGEFF. The CDR3 region has the DNA TGTGCCAGCAAGTCCGGGGCAGGGGGGGAGTTCTTT.

The chain couples TRBV4-3 to TRBJ1-5; D uncertain. Trimming cost V 0 bases and J 3 bases, with 9 bases left between them. CDR3 length: 15 residues. Germline lookup yields CDR1 LGHNA and CDR2 YSLEER. Here the CDR3 reads CASSQDLGNNQPQHF. The CDR3 bases are TGCGCCAGCAGCCAAGATCTCGGCAACAATCAGCCCCAGCATTTT.

The table lists this clonotype with a few counts. The J gene is TRBJ2-1, the V gene TRBV3-1, with no clear D. The CDR3 runs 11 residues. Germline V gene data show CDR1 as LGHDT and CDR2 as YNNKEL (reference sequence). Trimming removed 3 bases from V and 10 bases from J, with 7 bases in between. CDR3 coding DNA: TGTGCCAGCAGCCAGTATGAGGAGCAGTTCTTC. Translated: CASSQYEEQFF.

This clonotype was counted only a few times. The chain carries TRBV12-3 or TRBV12-4 and TRBJ1-1; D unresolved. V gave up 3 bases and J gave up 0 bases, with 8 bases separating them. The CDR3 runs to 14 residues. The CDR3 loop reads CASSFSRVNTEAFF. The CDR3 nucleotides are TGTGCCAGCAGTTTTTCCCGGGTGAACACTGAAGCTTTCTTT.

This clonotype was observed many times. The gene calls are TRBV5-1 and TRBJ2-5; perhaps TRBD1 as D (6 bases). V gave up 4 bases and J gave up 2 bases, with 12 bases separating them. CDR3 length: 14 amino acids. Germline loops: CDR1 SGHRS, CDR2 YFSETQ. Written as DNA, the CDR3 is TGCGCCAGCAGCCTAGGGACAAATCAAGAGACCCAGTACTTC. Its translation: CASSLGTNQETQYF.

This clonotype has at least ten counts. CDR3 in amino acids: CASSPGDNEQFF. CDR3 DNA sequence: TGCGCCAGCAGCCCGGGAGACAATGAGCAGTTCTTC. V usage is TRBV5-1 and J usage is TRBJ2-1; possibly TRBD2 for D (6 bases). V dropped 4 bases and J dropped 5 bases, with 7 bases sitting between them. The V gene's germline CDR1 is SGHRS and CDR2 YFSETQ. The CDR3 loop spans 12 amino acids.

This clonotype was detected a few times. The rearrangement uses TRBV10-3 and TRBJ2-2; tentatively, D is TRBD2 (7 bases). The ends were cut back, 6 bases at V and 3 bases at J, with 14 bases in the middle. This CDR3 comprises 15 residues. In germline, CDR1 is ENHRY, CDR2 SYGVKD. The CDR3 DNA reads TGTGCCATCAGGAGGGGAGGGGGTGACACCGGGGAGCTGTTTTTT. Translated, it gives CAIRRGGGDTGELFF.

This clonotype was observed at least ten times. This sequence joins TRBV28 and TRBJ1-5; 8 bases are a match to TRBD1. V shed 4 bases and J 2 bases; nucleotides not matched to a gene: 7. Germline V CDR1 and CDR2: MDHEN, SYDVKM. This CDR3 spans 16 amino acids. The CDR3 DNA is TGTGCCAGCAGTTGGACAGGGTGGAGCGGCAATCAGCCCCAGCATTTT. Translating gives CASSWTGWSGNQPQHF. Full variable domain (missing parts from reference TRBV28 and TRBJ1-5): DVKVTQSSRYLVKRTGEKVFLECVQDMDHENMFWYRQDPGLGLRLIYFSYDVKMKEKGDIPEGYSVSREKKERFSLILESASTNQTSMYLCASSWTGWSGNQPQHFGDGTRLSIL.

This clonotype was recorded at least ten times. The chain couples TRBV29-1 to TRBJ1-1; D unresolved. The V and J ends lost 4 bases and 3 bases respectively, with 3 bases between them. This CDR3 comprises 10 residues. CDR1 and CDR2 from the germline V gene are SQVTM and ANQGSEA. The CDR3, as DNA: TGCAGCGTTGGTGACACTGAAGCTTTCTTT. Protein: CSVGDTEAFF.

This clonotype occurred a few times. A much larger clonotype is one base distant, so this may be a read error. The rearrangement joins TRBV20-1 to TRBJ2-5; 13 bases agree with TRBD2. The germline CDR1 and CDR2 sequences are DFQATT and SNEGSKA (reference sequence). This CDR3 has 15 amino acids. CDR3 in amino acids: CGARDLGLAGQTQYF. The CDR3 DNA reads as TGCGGTGCTAGAGATTTGGGACTAGCGGGGCAGACCCAGTACTTC.

The chain is built from TRBV28 and TRBJ2-7; unclear D gene. This CDR3 region has 14 residues. Germline V gene data show CDR1 as MDHEN and CDR2 as SYDVKM. Trimming removed 2 bases at V and 5 bases at J, with 13 bases between. The CDR3 region is CASSLGPRTHEQYF. Here the CDR3 DNA reads TGTGCCAGCAGTTTAGGCCCACGGACCCACGAGCAGTACTTC.

There are a few counts of this clonotype. This sequence joins TRBV19 and TRBJ1-2; 9 positions agree with TRBD1. CDR3 length: 14 amino acids. Germline V lookup: CDR1 LNHDA, CDR2 SQIVND (reference sequence). V shed 10 bases, J shed 4 bases, and the junction held 10 bases outside the gene matches. CDR3 amino acids: CATVPGQGGYGYTF. In nucleotides, the CDR3 is TGTGCCACCGTCCCGGGACAGGGTGGCTATGGCTACACCTTC.

The CDR3 protein is CATSDVKLAREPPPVLYEQYF. CDR3 DNA sequence: TGTGCCACCAGTGATGTGAAACTAGCGAGGGAACCTCCACCAGTGCTCTACGAGCAGTACTTC. The J gene is TRBJ2-7, the V gene TRBV24-1; the match to TRBD2 covers 7 bases. Germline loops: CDR1 KGHDR, CDR2 SFDVKD. Trimming took 3 bases from V and 3 from J; bases not matched to a gene: 25. This CDR3 comprises 21 residues.

This clonotype was counted at least ten times. The rearrangement joins TRBV27 to TRBJ1-4, with unresolved D. V shed 0 bases and J shed 7 bases, with 9 bases lying between them. The CDR3 is made up of 14 amino acids. The V gene's germline CDR1 is MNHEY and CDR2 SMNVEV (reference sequence). Here the CDR3 DNA reads TGTGCCAGCAGTTTATCTCGCGGAACTGAAAAACTGTTTTTT. It is translated as CASSLSRGTEKLFF.

This clonotype was seen a handful of times. This chain links TRBV6-2 or TRBV6-3 with TRBJ2-2, with D uncertain. The CDR3 has 13 amino acids. Trimming cost V 0 bases and J 4 bases, with 3 bases left between them. In germline, CDR1 is MNHEY, CDR2 SVGEGT. The CDR3 DNA reads as TGTGCCAGCAGTTACTCTTTCACCGGGGAGCTGTTTTTT. It translates to CASSYSFTGELFF.

This clonotype was seen more than once but under ten times. The chain is built from TRBV29-1 and TRBJ2-3; 8 nucleotides agree with TRBD2. Germline V gene lookup returns CDR1 SQVTM and CDR2 ANQGSEA. CDR3 size: 18 residues. V trimming: 1 base; J trimming: 4 bases; junction bases outside the gene matches: 16. The CDR3 sequence: CSVEAPGLDFTSADTQYF. In nucleotides, the CDR3 is TGCAGCGTTGAAGCGCCGGGACTAGATTTTACAAGCGCAGATACGCAGTATTTT.

The rearrangement joins TRBV12-3 or TRBV12-4 to TRBJ2-7; no reliable D call. V dropped 6 bases and J dropped 6 bases, with 18 bases sitting between them. The CDR3 has 14 residues. CDR3 protein: CASSPMRSFLEQYF. CDR3 DNA sequence: TGTGCCAGCAGCCCCATGCGATCTTTTCTCGAGCAGTACTTC.

The chain carries TRBV2 and TRBJ2-3, with 10 bases lining up with TRBD2. The trim removed 4 bases at V and 4 bases at J, leaving 2 bases unmatched. The CDR3 has 14 amino acids. Germline assignment: CDR1 SNHLY and CDR2 FYNNEI. This chain's CDR3 is CASSVAGGPDTQYF. The CDR3 DNA follows: TGTGCCAGCAGTGTAGCGGGGGGACCAGATACGCAGTATTTT.

V usage is TRBV19 and J usage is TRBJ2-6, with D hard to call. V dropped 5 bases and J dropped 4 bases, with 9 bases sitting between them. This CDR3 spans 14 amino acids. Germline V lookup: CDR1 LNHDA, CDR2 SQIVND (reference sequence). CDR3 amino acids: CASSPGGGANVLTF. DNA of the CDR3: TGTGCCAGTAGTCCGGGTGGAGGGGCCAACGTCCTGACTTTC.

This clonotype was counted between two and nine times. The chain couples TRBV6-1 to TRBJ1-2, with 9 nucleotides matching TRBD1. The CDR3 consists of 14 residues. The ends lost 8 bases at V and 7 bases at J; junction bases unmatched: 11. Germline CDR1 is MNHNS and CDR2 is SASEGT. CDR3 sequence reads: CASGGTGNVRGYTF. The CDR3 coding sequence is TGTGCCAGCGGAGGGACAGGGAATGTTCGTGGCTACACCTTC.

This clonotype appeared a few times. The chain recombines TRBV7-2 with TRBJ2-3; D is unclear. The CDR3 is made up of 15 amino acids. Trimming removed 1 base at V and 1 base at J, with 9 bases between. Germline CDR1 is SGHTA and CDR2 is FQGNSA. The CDR3 DNA reads as TGTGCCAGCAGCTTAGATTTGGCTCGCACAGATACGCAGTATTTT. Its protein is CASSLDLARTDTQYF.

This clonotype was counted between two and nine times. This sequence joins TRBV20-1 and TRBJ2-1, with D possibly being TRBD1 or TRBD2 (6 bases each). Trimming pared 3 bases from V and 4 bases from J, leaving 19 bases between. CDR3 size: 16 residues. Germline CDR1 and CDR2: DFQATT and SNEGSKA (reference sequence). The CDR3 region is CSASSSGAERYNEQFF. As DNA, the CDR3 is TGCAGTGCTAGTAGCTCGGGGGCAGAGAGATACAATGAGCAGTTCTTC.

The rearrangement uses TRBV6-1 and TRBJ1-5; 10 nucleotides match TRBD1. Germline CDR1 MNHNS, CDR2 SASEGT. V lost 7 bases and J lost 7; bases outside the gene matches: 7. This CDR3 comprises 14 residues. The CDR3 coding sequence is TGTGCCAGCACCTCGGGACAGGGGCGGCAGCCCCAGCATTTT. Translation gives CASTSGQGRQPQHF.